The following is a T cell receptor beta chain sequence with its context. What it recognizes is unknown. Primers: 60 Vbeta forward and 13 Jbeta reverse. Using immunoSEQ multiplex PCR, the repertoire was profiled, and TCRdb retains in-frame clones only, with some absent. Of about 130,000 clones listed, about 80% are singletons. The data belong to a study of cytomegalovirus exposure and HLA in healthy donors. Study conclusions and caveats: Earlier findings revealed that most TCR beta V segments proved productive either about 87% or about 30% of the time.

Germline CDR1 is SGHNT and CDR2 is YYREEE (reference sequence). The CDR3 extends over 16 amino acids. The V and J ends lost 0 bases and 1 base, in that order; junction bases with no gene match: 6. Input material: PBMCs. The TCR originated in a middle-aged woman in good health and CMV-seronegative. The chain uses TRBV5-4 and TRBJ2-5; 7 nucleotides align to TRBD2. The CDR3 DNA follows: TGTGCCAGCAGCTTGGGGGGGGGAGGACCCCAAGAGACCCAGTACTTC. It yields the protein CASSLGGGGPQETQYF.